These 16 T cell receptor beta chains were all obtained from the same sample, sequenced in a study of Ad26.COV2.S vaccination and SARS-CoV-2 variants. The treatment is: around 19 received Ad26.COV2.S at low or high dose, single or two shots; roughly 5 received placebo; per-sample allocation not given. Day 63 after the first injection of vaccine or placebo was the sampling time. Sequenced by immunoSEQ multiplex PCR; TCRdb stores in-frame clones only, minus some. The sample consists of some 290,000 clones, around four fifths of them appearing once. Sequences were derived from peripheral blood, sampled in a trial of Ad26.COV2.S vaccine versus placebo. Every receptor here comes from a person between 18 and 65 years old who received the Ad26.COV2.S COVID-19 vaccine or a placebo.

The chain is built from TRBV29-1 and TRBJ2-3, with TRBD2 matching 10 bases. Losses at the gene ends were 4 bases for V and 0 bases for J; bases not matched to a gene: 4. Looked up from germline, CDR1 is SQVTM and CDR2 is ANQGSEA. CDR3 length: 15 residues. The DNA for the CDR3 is TGCAGCGTTGCTAGCGGGGGTTATAGCACAGATACGCAGTATTTT. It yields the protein CSVASGGYSTDTQYF.

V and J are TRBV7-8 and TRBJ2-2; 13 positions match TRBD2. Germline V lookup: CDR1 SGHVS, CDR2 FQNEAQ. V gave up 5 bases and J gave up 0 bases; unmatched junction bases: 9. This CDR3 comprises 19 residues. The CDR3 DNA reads TGTGCCAGCAGCCCCCGAGGACTAGCGGGGGCCCCGAACACCGGGGAGCTGTTTTTT. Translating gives CASSPRGLAGAPNTGELFF.

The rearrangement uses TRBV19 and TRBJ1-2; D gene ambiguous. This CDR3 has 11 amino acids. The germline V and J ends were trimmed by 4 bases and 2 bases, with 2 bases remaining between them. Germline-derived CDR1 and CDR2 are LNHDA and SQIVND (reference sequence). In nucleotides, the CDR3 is TGTGCCAGTAGTAGCAACTATGGCTACACCTTC. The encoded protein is CASSSNYGYTF.

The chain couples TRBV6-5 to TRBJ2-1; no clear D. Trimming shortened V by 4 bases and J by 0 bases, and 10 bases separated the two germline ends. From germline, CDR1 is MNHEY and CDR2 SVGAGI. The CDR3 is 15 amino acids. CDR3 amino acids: CASSSTRSSYNEQFF. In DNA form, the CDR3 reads TGTGCCAGCAGTTCCACCAGGAGCTCCTACAATGAGCAGTTCTTC.

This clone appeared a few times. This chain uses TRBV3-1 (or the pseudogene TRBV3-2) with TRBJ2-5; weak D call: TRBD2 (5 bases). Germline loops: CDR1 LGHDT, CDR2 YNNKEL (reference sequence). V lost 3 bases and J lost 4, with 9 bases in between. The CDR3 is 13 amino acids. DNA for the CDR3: TGTGCCAGCAGCCACGCTAGCACAGAGACCCAGTACTTC. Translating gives CASSHASTETQYF.

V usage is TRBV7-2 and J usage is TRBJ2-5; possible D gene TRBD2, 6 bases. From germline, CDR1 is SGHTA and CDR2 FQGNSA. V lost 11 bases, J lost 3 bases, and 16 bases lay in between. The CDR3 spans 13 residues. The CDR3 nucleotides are TGTGCCCTAGAGGGGAGGCTAGAAGAGACCCAGTACTTC. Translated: CALEGRLEETQYF.

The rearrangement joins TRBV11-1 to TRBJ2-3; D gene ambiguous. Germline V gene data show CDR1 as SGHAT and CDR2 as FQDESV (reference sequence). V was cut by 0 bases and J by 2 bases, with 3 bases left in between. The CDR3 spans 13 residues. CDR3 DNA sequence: TGTGCCAGCAGCTTAGCGTTCACAGATACGCAGTATTTT. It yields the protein CASSLAFTDTQYF.

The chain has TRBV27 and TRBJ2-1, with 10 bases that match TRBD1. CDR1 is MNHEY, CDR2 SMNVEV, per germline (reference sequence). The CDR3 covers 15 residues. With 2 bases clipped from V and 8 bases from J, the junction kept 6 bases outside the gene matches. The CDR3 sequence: CASSLGGQGRDEQFF. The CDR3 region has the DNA TGTGCCAGCAGTTTAGGGGGACAGGGGAGAGATGAGCAGTTCTTC.

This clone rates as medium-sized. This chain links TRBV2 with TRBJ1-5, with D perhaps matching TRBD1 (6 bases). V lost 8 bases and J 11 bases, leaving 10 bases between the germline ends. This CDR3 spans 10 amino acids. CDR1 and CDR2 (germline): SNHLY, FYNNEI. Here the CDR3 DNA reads TGTGCCAGCGGGGGCGGGACCCAGCATTTT. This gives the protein CASGGGTQHF.

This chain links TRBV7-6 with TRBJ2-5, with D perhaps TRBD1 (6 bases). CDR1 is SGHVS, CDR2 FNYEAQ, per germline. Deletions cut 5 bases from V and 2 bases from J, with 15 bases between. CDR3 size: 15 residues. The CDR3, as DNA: TGTGCCAGCAGCCCCTCGGGACAAAATCAAGAGACCCAGTACTTC. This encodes CASSPSGQNQETQYF.

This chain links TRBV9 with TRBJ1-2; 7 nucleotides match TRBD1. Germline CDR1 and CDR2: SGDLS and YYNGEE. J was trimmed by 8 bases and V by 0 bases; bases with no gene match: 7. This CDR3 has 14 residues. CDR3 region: CASSVAEGAGGYTF. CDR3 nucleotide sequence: TGTGCCAGCAGCGTAGCGGAGGGGGCGGGCGGCTACACCTTC.

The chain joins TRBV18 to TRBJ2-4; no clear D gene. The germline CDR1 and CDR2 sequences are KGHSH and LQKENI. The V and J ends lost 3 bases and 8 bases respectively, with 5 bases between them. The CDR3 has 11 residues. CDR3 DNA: TGTGCCAGCTCACCCCAGGACATTCAGTACTTC. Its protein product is CASSPQDIQYF.

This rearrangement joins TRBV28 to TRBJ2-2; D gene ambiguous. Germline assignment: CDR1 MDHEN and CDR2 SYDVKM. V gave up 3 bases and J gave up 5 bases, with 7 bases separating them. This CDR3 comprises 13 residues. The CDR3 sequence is CASSLRMTGELFF. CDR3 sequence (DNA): TGTGCCAGCAGTTTGAGAATGACCGGGGAGCTGTTTTTT.

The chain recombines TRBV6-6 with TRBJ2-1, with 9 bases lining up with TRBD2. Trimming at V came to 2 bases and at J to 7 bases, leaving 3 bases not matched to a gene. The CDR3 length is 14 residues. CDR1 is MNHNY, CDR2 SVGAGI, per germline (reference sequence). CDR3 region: CASSYMAGGNEQFF. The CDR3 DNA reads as TGTGCCAGCAGTTACATGGCGGGGGGGAATGAGCAGTTCTTC.

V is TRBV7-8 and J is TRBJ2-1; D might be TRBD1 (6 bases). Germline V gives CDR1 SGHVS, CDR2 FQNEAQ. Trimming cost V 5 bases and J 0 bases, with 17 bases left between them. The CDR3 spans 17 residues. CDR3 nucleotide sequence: TGTGCCAGCAGCCTACGACAGGTTTTGAGCTCCTACAATGAGCAGTTCTTC. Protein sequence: CASSLRQVLSSYNEQFF. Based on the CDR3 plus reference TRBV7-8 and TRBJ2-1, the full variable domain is GAGVSQSPRYKVAKRGQDVALRCDPISGHVSLFWYQQALGQGPEFLTYFQNEAQLDKSGLPSDRFFAERPEGSVSTLKIQRTQQEDSAVYLCASSLRQVLSSYNEQFFGPGTRLTVL.

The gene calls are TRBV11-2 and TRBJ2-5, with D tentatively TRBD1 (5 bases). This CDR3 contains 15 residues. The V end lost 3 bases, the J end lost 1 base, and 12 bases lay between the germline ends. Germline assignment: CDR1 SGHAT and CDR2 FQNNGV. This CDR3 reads CASSFLQGFQETQYF. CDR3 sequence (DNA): TGTGCCAGCAGCTTTCTCCAGGGATTCCAAGAGACCCAGTACTTC.